This TCR beta chain was recovered during a study of blood T cell repertoires in COVID-19. Study-level background: T cells, B-cell-depleted T cells, or PBMCs provided the cDNA or gDNA that served as material.

TCRdb's copy holds only in-frame clones and misses some; the assay was immunoSEQ multiplex PCR. The table records under 200,000 clones, around nine tenths of them present only once. This CDR3 has 15 amino acids. Trimming left V 3 bases short and J 6 bases short, with 17 bases between. Germline loops: CDR1 SGHTA, CDR2 FQGNSA. This clone has just a few counts. The chain carries TRBV7-2 and TRBJ1-2; D unresolved. The source is a man in his 60s with active or convalescent COVID-19. Sequencing input: peripheral blood. The CDR3 spells CASSFMRDVVNGYTF. Here the CDR3 DNA reads TGTGCCAGCAGCTTTATGAGGGATGTCGTGAATGGCTACACCTTC.